The source of this T cell receptor beta chain is a study of blood T cell repertoires in COVID-19. Turning to the study itself: Specimens from acute and convalescent COVID-19 originated in the United States, Italy and Spain.

Germline V gene data show CDR1 as SGDLS and CDR2 as YYNGEE. This CDR3 contains 15 residues. With 3 bases clipped from V and 2 bases from J, the junction kept 4 bases outside the gene matches. Assay: immunoSEQ multiplex PCR; the TCRdb copy retains only in-frame clones and omits some. The sample has tens of thousands of clones, roughly 92% seen once. Sequencing was performed on peripheral blood. The chain has TRBV9 and TRBJ2-1; TRBD2 matches at 8 bases. The receptor comes from a human donor in a cohort sampled during active COVID-19. The CDR3 loop is CASSAPGGAYNEQFF. As DNA, the CDR3 is TGTGCCAGCAGCGCCCCGGGGGGGGCCTACAATGAGCAGTTCTTC.